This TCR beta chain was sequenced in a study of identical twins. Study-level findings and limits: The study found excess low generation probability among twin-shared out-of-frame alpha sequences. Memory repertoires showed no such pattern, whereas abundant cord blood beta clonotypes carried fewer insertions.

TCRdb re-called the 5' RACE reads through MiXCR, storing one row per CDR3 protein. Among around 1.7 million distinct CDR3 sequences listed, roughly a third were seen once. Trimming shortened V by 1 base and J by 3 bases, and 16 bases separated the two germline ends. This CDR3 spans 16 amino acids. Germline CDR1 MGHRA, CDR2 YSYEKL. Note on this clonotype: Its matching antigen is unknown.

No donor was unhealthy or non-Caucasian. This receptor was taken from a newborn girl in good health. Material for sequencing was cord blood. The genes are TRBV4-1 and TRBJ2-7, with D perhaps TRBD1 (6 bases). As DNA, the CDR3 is TGCGCCAGCAGCCAAGGCGGACAGCCGGGGTTCTACGAGCAGTACTTC. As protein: CASSQGGQPGFYEQYF.